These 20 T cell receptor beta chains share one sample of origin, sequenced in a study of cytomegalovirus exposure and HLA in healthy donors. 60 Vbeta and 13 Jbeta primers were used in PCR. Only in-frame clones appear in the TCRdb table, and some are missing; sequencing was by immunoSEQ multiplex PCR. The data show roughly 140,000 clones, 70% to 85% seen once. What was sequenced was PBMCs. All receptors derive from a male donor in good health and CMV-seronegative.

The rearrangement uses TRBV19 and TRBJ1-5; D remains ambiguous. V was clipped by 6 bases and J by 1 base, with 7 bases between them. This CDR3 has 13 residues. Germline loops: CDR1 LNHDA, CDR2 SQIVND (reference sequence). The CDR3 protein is CASSPGSNQPQHF. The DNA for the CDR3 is TGTGCCAGTAGCCCGGGGAGCAATCAGCCCCAGCATTTT.

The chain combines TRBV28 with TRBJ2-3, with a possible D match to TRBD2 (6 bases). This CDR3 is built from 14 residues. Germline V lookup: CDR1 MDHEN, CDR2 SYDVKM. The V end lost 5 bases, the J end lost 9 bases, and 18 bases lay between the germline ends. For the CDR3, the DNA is TGTGCCAGCAGTCCCGGAGGGCGGTCAGGGACGCAGTATTTT. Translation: CASSPGGRSGTQYF.

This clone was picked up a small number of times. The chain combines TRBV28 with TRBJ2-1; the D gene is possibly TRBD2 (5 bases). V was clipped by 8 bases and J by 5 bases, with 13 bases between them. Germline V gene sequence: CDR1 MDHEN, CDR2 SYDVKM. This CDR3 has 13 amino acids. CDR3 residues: CASSAGQDNEQFF. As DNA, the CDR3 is TGTGCCAGCTCGGCGGGTCAAGACAATGAGCAGTTCTTC.

The CDR3 is CAIGYEQYF. The CDR3 DNA reads as TGTGCCATCGGGTACGAGCAGTACTTC. The chain has TRBV28 and TRBJ2-7; D is undetermined. The CDR3 runs 9 residues. CDR1 and CDR2 from the germline V gene are MDHEN and SYDVKM. V was trimmed by 10 bases and J by 4 bases, leaving 5 bases between them.

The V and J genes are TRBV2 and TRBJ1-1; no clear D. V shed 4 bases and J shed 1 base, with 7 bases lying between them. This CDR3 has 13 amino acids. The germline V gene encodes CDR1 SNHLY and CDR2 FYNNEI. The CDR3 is CASSVRQNTEAFF. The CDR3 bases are TGTGCCAGCAGTGTGCGACAGAACACTGAAGCTTTCTTT.

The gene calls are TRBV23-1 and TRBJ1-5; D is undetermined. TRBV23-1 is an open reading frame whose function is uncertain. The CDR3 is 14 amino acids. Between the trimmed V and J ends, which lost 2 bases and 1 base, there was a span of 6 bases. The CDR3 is CASSQKRSNQPQHF. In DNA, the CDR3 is TGCGCCAGCAGTCAAAAGCGGAGCAATCAGCCCCAGCATTTT.

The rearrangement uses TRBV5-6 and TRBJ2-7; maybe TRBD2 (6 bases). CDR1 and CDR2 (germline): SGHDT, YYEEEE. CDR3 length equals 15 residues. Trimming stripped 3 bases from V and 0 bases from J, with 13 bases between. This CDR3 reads CASSSGGWSSYEQYF. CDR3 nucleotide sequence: TGTGCCAGCAGCTCTGGAGGGTGGAGCTCCTACGAGCAGTACTTC.

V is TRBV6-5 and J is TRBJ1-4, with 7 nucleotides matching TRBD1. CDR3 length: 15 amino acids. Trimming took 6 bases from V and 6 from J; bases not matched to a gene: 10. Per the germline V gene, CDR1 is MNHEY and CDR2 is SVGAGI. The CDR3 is CASSQHHTGDEKLFF. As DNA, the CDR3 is TGTGCCAGCAGCCAACACCACACAGGGGATGAAAAACTGTTTTTT.

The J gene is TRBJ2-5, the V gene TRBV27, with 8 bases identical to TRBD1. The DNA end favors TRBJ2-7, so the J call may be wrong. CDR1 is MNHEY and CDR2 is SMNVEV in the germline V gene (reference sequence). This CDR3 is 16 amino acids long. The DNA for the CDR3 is TGTGCCAGCAGTTCTTCTTGGACAGGGAGGATAGGCGAGCAGTACTTC. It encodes CASSSSWTGRIGEQYF.

CDR3 coding DNA: TGTGCCAGCAGTTTATTTGGCCCCGCAGGGGTATACAATGAGCAGTTCTTC. Translating gives CASSLFGPAGVYNEQFF. The rearrangement joins TRBV27 to TRBJ2-1; a possible D gene is TRBD1 (6 bases). V lost 1 base to trimming and J lost 4 bases, with 17 bases between them. CDR1 is MNHEY and CDR2 is SMNVEV in the germline V gene (reference sequence). CDR3 length: 17 residues.

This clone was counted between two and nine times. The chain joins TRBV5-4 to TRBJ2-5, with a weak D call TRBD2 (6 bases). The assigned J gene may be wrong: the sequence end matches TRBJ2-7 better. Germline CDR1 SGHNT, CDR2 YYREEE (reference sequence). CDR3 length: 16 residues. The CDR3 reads CASSSPTLGGTYEQYF. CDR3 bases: TGTGCCAGCAGCTCCCCAACCCTAGGAGGGACCTACGAGCAGTACTTC.

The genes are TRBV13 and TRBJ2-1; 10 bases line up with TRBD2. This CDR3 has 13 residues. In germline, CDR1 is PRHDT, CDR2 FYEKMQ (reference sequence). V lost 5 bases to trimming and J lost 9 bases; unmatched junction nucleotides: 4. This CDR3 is CASSAGLAFEQFF. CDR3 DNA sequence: TGTGCCAGCAGCGCGGGACTAGCGTTTGAGCAGTTCTTC.

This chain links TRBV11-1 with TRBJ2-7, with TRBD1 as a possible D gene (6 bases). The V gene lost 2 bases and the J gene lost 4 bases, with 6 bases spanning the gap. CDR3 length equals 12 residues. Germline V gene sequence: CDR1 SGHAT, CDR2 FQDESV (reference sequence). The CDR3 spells CASSLTGYEQYF. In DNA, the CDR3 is TGTGCCAGCAGCTTAACAGGGTACGAGCAGTACTTC.

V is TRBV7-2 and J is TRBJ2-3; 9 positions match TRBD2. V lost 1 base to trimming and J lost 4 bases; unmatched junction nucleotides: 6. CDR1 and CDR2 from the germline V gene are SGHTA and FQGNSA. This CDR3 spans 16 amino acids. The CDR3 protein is CASSLVGGRAPDTQYF. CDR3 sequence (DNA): TGTGCCAGCAGCTTAGTCGGCGGGAGGGCGCCAGATACGCAGTATTTT. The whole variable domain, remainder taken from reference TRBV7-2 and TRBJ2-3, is GAGVSQSPSNKVTEKGKDVELRCDPISGHTALYWYRQSLGQGLEFLIYFQGNSAPDKSGLPSDRFSAERTGGSVSTLTIQRTQQEDSAVYLCASSLVGGRAPDTQYFGPGTRLTVL.

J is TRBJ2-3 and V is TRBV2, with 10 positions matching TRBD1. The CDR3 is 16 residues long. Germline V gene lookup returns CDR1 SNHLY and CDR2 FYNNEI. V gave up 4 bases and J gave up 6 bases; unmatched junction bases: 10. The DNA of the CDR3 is TGTGCCAGCAGTGGGTCCCGGGACAGGGGTACGGATACGCAGTATTTT. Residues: CASSGSRDRGTDTQYF.

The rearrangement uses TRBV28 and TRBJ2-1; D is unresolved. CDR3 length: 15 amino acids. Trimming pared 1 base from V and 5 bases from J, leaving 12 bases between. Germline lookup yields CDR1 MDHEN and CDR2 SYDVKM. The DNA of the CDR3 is TGTGCCAGCAGTTTATACCCTGGTAGAGACAATGAGCAGTTCTTC. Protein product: CASSLYPGRDNEQFF.

The CDR3 DNA reads TGTGCCAGCAGTTTAGCGGGAGGGCCGCACGAGCAGTACTTC. Translation: CASSLAGGPHEQYF. This chain uses TRBV28 with TRBJ2-7, with 9 positions matching TRBD2. The CDR3 runs 14 residues. J lost 5 bases, V lost 2 bases, and 4 bases had no gene match. CDR1 MDHEN and CDR2 SYDVKM come from the germline V gene.

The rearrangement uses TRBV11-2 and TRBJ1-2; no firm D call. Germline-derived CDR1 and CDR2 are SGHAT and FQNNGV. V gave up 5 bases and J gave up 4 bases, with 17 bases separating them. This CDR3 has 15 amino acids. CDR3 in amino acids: CASSPFEERAYGYTF. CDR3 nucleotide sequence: TGTGCCAGCAGCCCTTTTGAGGAGAGGGCCTATGGCTACACCTTC.

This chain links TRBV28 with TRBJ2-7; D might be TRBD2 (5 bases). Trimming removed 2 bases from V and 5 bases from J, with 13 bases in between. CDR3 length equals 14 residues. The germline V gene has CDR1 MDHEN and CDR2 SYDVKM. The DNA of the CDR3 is TGTGCCAGCAGTTTAGAGGGCAAGTCGGACGAGCAGTACTTC. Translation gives CASSLEGKSDEQYF.

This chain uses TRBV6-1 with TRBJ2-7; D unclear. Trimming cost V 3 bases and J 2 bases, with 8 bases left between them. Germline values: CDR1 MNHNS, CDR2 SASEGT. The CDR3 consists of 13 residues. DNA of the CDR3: TGTGCCAGCAGTGATGACTTGGCCTACGAGCAGTACTTC. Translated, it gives CASSDDLAYEQYF.